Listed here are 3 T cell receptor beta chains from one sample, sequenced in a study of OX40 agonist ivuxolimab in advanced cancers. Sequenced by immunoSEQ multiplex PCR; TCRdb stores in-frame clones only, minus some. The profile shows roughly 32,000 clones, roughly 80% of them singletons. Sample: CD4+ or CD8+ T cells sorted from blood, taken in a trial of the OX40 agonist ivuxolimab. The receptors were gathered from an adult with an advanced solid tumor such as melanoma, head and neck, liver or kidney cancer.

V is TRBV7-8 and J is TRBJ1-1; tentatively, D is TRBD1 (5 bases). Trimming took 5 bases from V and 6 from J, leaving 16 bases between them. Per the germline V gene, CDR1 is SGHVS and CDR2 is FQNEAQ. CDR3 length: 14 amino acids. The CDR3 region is CASSPLGVGAEAFF. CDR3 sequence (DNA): TGTGCCAGCAGCCCCCTGGGGGTAGGGGCTGAAGCTTTCTTT.

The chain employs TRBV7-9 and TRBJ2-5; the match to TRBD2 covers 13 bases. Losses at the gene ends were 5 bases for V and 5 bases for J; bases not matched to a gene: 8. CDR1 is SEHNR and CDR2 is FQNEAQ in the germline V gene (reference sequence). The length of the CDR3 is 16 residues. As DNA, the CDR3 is TGTGCCAGCAGCCCTGGACTAGCGGGAGCCGGGGAGACCCAGTACTTC. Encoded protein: CASSPGLAGAGETQYF.

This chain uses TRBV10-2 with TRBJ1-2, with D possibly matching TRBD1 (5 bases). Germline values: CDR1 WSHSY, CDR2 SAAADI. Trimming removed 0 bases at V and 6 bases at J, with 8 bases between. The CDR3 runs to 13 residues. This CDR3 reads CASSESAGHGYTF. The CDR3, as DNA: TGCGCCAGCAGTGAGTCTGCAGGGCATGGCTACACCTTC.